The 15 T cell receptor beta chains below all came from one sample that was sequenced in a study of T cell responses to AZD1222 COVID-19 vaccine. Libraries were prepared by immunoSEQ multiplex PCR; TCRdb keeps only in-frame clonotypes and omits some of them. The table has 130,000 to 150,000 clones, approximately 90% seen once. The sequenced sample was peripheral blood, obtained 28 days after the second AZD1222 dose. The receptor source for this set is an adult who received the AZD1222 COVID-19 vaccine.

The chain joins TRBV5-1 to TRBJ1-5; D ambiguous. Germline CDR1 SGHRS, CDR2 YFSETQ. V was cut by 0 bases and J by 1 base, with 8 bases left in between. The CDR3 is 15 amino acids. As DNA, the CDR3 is TGCGCCAGCAGCTTGGAAGGGAGAAGCAATCAGCCCCAGCATTTT. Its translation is CASSLEGRSNQPQHF.

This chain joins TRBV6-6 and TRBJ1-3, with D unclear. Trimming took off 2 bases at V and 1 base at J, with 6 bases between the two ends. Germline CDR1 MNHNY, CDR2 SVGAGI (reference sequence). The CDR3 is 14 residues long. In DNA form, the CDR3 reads TGTGCCAGCAGTTACGGGGTATCTGGAAACACCATATATTTT. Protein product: CASSYGVSGNTIYF.

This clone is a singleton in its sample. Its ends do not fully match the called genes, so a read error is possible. CDR3 residues: CASSAPGQGNYGYTF. The DNA for the CDR3 is TGTGCCAGCTCAGCACCGGGACAGGGGAACTATGGCTACACCTTC. The chain uses TRBV18 and TRBJ1-2; 10 bases fit TRBD1. This CDR3 has 15 residues. CDR1 and CDR2 (germline): KGHSH, LQKENI. The full variable domain, its missing parts supplied by reference TRBV18 and TRBJ1-2, is NAGVMQNPRHLVRRRGQEARLRCSPMKGHSHVYWYRQLPEEGLKFMVYLQKENIIDESGMPKERFSAEFPKEGPSILRIQQVVRGDSAAYFCASSAPGQGNYGYTFGSGTRLTVV.

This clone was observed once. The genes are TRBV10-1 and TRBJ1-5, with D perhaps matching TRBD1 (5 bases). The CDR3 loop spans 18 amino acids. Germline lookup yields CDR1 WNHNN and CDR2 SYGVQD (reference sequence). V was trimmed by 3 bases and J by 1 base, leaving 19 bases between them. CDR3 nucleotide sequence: TGCGCCAGCAGTGAATGGACCCAAAAGAAGGGGAGCAATCAGCCCCAGCATTTT. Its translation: CASSEWTQKKGSNQPQHF.

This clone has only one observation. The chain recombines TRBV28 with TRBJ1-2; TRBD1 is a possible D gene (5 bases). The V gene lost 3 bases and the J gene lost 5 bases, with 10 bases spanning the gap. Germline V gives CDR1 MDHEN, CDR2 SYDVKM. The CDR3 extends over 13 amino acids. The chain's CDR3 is CASSFQGRYGYTF. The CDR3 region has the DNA TGTGCCAGCAGTTTTCAGGGTCGGTATGGCTACACCTTC.

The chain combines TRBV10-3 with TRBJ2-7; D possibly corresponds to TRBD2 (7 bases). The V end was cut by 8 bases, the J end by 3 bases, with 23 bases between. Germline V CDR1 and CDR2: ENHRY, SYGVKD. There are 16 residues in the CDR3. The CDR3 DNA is TGTGCCATCGGGGGGGCAGGGGCCATTCTTTTCTACGAGCAGTACTTC. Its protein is CAIGGAGAILFYEQYF.

CDR3 residues: CASSLPDRVYEQYF. CDR3 bases: TGTGCCAGCAGTTTACCGGACAGAGTCTACGAGCAGTACTTC. The gene calls are TRBV27 and TRBJ2-7; tentatively, D is TRBD1 (6 bases). V lost 2 bases to trimming and J lost 3 bases, with 11 bases between them. The length of the CDR3 is 14 residues. Per the germline V gene, CDR1 is MNHEY and CDR2 is SMNVEV (reference sequence).

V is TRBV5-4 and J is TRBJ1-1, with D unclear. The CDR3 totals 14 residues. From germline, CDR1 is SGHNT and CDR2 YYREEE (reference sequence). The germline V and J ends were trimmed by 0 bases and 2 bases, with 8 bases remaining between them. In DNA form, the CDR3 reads TGTGCCAGCAGCTTGGGAAATTTAAACACTGAAGCTTTCTTT. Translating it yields CASSLGNLNTEAFF.

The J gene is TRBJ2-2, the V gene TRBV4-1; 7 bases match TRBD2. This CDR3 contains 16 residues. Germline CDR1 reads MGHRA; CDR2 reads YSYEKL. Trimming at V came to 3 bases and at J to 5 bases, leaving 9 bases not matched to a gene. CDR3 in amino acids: CASSHRGGSETGELFF. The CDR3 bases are TGCGCCAGCAGCCATAGGGGCGGGAGCGAGACCGGGGAGCTGTTTTTT.

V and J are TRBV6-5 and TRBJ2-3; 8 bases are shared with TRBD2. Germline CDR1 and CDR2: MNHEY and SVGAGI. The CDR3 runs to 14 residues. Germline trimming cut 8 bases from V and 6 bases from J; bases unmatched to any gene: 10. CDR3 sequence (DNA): TGTGCCAGCCCACTAAGCGGGGGTAGGGATACGCAGTATTTT. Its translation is CASPLSGGRDTQYF.

CDR3 coding DNA: TGTGCCAGCAGTTACTCGACGGGGGGGCTAGCGGATCCCTCCTACGAGCAGTACTTC. Translated: CASSYSTGGLADPSYEQYF. V gene TRBV6-7 combines with J gene TRBJ2-7; 8 bases fit TRBD2. TRBV6-7 is sorted into the ORF group, with uncertain function. The CDR3 loop spans 19 amino acids. The V gene end was trimmed by 0 bases and the J gene end by 0 bases; junction bases not matched to a gene: 13.

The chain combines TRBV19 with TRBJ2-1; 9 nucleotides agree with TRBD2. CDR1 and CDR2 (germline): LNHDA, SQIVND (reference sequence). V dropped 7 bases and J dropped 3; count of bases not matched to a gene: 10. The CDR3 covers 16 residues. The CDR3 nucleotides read TGTGCCAGTAAGAAACTAGCGGGCTCGATCTACAATGAGCAGTTCTTC. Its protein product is CASKKLAGSIYNEQFF.

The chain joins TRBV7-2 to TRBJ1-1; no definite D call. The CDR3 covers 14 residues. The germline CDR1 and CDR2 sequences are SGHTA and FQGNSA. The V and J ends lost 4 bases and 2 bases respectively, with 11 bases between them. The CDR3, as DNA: TGTGCCAGCAGCTCCAGATTTTCAAACACTGAAGCTTTCTTT. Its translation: CASSSRFSNTEAFF. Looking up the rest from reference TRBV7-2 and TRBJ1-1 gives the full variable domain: GAGVSQSPSNKVTEKGKDVELRCDPISGHTALYWYRQSLGQGLEFLIYFQGNSAPDKSGLPSDRFSAERTGGSVSTLTIQRTQQEDSAVYLCASSSRFSNTEAFFGQGTRLTVV.

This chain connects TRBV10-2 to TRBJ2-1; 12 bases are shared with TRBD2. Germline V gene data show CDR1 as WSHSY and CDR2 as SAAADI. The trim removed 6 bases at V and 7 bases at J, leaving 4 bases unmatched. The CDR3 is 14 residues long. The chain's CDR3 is CASRVTSGGNEQFF. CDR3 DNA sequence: TGCGCCAGCAGAGTGACTAGCGGGGGAAATGAGCAGTTCTTC.

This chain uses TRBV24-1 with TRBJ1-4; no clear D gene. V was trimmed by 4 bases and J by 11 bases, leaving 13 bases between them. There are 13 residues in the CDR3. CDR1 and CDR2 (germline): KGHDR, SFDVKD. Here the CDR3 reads CATSERPGGKLFF. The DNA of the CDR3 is TGTGCCACCAGTGAACGCCCGGGAGGGAAACTGTTTTTT.